These 6 T cell receptor beta chains originate from one sample sequenced in a study of response to subunit inactivated influenza vaccine. From the RT-PCR reads, TCRdb called clonotypes with MiXCR, one entry per CDR3 protein. The sample contains 450,000 to 700,000 distinct CDR3 sequences, 12% to 15% of which appear only once. The sample here was PBMCs from blood, taken 12 days after vaccination. The receptors shown here come from a man between 45 and 60 years old who received an inactivated influenza vaccine.

This chain connects TRBV27 to TRBJ2-7; 9 bases are shared with TRBD1. The J segment lost 2 bases and the V segment lost 4 bases, leaving 9 bases of the junction unmatched. Germline V gene sequence: CDR1 MNHEY, CDR2 SMNVEV (reference sequence). The length of the CDR3 is 16 residues. The CDR3 region has the DNA TGTGCCAGCAGTTCGCGAGCGGGACAGGGTACCTACGAGCAGTACTTC. Amino acids: CASSSRAGQGTYEQYF.

This clonotype was recorded at least ten times. The chain joins TRBV20-1 to TRBJ1-2; possibly TRBD1 for D (6 bases). This CDR3 has 12 amino acids. V lost 6 bases and J lost 4, with 12 bases in between. Germline CDR1 DFQATT, CDR2 SNEGSKA (reference sequence). As DNA, the CDR3 is TGCAGTGCGACAGGACAGACCTATGGCTACACCTTC. Protein product: CSATGQTYGYTF.

This clonotype showed up just a few times. This chain joins TRBV7-2 and TRBJ1-6; D uncertain. V was clipped by 1 base and J by 8 bases, with 3 bases between them. The CDR3 is made up of 12 amino acids. From germline, CDR1 is SGHTA and CDR2 FQGNSA. CDR3 DNA: TGTGCCAGCAGCTTAGTAGATTCACCCCTCCACTTT. Translated, it gives CASSLVDSPLHF.

This clonotype was found a few times. V usage is TRBV7-8 and J usage is TRBJ2-5; D could derive from TRBD1 or TRBD2 (6 bases each). This CDR3 comprises 15 residues. CDR1 is SGHVS and CDR2 is FQNEAQ in the germline V gene. V dropped 5 bases and J dropped 4 bases, with 17 bases sitting between them. CDR3 protein: CASSRGTRGTETQYF. In nucleotides, the CDR3 is TGTGCCAGCAGCCGCGGGACACGGGGGACAGAGACCCAGTACTTC. Supplemented by reference TRBV7-8 and TRBJ2-5, the full variable domain reads GAGVSQSPRYKVAKRGQDVALRCDPISGHVSLFWYQQALGQGPEFLTYFQNEAQLDKSGLPSDRFFAERPEGSVSTLKIQRTQQEDSAVYLCASSRGTRGTETQYFGPGTRLLVL.

This clonotype was picked up a small number of times. DNA for the CDR3: TGTGCCAGCAGCCCCCACATATTCCAGCGGGGGAGCACAGATACGCAGTATTTT. Translated: CASSPHIFQRGSTDTQYF. The V and J genes are TRBV11-2 and TRBJ2-3, with TRBD2 identical over 8 bases. The germline V gene has CDR1 SGHAT and CDR2 FQNNGV. Trimming removed 5 bases from V and 0 bases from J; junction bases left unmatched: 13. The CDR3 sequence is 18 residues long.

The V call is TRBV14, the J call TRBJ2-3, with a possible D match to TRBD1 (6 bases). Trimming removed 1 base at V and 4 bases at J, with 9 bases between. Germline V gives CDR1 SGHDN, CDR2 FVKESK. CDR3 length: 14 residues. The CDR3 loop reads CASSQAGGPDTQYF. CDR3 nucleotides: TGTGCCAGCAGCCAAGCTGGGGGCCCAGATACGCAGTATTTT.